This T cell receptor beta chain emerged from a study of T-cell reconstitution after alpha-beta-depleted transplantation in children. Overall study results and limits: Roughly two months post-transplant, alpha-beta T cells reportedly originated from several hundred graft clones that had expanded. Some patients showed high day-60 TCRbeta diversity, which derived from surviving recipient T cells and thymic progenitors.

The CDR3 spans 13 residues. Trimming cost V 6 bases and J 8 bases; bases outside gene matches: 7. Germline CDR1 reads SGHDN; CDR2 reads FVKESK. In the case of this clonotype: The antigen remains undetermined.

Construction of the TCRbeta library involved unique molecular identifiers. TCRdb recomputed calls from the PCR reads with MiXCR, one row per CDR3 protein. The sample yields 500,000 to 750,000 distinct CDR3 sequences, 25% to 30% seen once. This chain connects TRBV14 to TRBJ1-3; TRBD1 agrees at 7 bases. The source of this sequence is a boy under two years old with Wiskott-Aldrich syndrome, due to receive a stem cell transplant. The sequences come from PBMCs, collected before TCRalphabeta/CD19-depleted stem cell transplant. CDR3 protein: CASRQGEGDTIYF. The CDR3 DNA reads TGTGCCAGCAGGCAGGGGGAAGGGGACACCATATATTTT.